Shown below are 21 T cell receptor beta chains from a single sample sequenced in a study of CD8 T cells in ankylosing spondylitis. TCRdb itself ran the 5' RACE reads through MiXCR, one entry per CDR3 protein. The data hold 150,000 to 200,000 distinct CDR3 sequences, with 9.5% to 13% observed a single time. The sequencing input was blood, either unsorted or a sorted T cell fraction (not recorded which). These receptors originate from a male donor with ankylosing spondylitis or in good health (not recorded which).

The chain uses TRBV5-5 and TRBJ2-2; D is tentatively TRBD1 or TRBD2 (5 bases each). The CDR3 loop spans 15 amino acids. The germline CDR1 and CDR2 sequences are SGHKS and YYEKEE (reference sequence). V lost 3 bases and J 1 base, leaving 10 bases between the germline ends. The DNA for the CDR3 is TGTGCCAGCAGCTATCCAGGGAGGAACACCGGGGAGCTGTTTTTT. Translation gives CASSYPGRNTGELFF.

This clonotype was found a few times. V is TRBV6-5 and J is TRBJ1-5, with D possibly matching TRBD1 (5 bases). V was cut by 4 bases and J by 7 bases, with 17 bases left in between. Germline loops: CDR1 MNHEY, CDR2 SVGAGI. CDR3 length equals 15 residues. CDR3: CASSSGRSAGQPQHF. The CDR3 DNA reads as TGTGCCAGCAGTTCTGGAAGGAGTGCAGGGCAGCCCCAGCATTTT.

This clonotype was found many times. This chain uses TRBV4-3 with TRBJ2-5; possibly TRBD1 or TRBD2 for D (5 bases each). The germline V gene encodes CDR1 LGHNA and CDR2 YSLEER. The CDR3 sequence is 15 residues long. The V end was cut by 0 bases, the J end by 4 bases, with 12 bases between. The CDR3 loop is CASSQEWGIAETQYF. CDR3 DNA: TGCGCCAGCAGCCAAGAGTGGGGGATCGCAGAGACCCAGTACTTC.

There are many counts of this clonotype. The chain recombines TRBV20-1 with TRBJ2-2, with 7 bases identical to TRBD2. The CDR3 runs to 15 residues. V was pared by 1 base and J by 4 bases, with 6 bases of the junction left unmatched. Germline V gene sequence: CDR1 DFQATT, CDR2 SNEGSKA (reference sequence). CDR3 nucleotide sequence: TGCAGTGCTAGAGTCAAGCGGGGAGGCACCGGGGAGCTGTTTTTT. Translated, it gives CSARVKRGGTGELFF.

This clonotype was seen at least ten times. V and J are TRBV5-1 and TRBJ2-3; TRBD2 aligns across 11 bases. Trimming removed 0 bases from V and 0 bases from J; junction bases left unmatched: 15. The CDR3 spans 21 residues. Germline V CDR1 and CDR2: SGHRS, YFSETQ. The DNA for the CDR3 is TGCGCCAGCAGCTTGGATACCTTAGCGGGAGGGCCAAGTGGGAGCACAGATACGCAGTATTTT. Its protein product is CASSLDTLAGGPSGSTDTQYF.

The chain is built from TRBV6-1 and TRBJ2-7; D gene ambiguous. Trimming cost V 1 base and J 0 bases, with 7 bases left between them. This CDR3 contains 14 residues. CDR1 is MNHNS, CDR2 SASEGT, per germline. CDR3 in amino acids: CASSEVGNSYEQYF. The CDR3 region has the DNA TGTGCCAGCAGTGAAGTGGGTAACTCCTACGAGCAGTACTTC.

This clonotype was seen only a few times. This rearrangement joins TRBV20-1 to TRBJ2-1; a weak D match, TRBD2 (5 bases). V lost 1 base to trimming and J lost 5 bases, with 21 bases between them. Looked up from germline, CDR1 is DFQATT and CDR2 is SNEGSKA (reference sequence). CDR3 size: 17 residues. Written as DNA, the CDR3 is TGCAGTGCTAGAGGTCGGGTAAGAATAGCGTGGGACAATGAGCAGTTCTTC. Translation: CSARGRVRIAWDNEQFF.

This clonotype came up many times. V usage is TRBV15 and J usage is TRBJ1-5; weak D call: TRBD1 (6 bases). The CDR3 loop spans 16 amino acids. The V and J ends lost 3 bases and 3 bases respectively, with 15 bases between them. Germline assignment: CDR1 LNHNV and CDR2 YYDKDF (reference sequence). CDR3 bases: TGTGCCACCAGCAGGGACAGACGGGGGGACAATCAGCCCCAGCATTTT. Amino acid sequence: CATSRDRRGDNQPQHF.

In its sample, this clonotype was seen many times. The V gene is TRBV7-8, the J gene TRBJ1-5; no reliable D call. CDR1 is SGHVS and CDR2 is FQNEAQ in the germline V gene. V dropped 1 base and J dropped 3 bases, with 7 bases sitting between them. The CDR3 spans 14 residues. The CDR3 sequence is CASSLEANNQPQHF. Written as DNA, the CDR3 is TGTGCCAGCAGCTTAGAGGCCAACAATCAGCCCCAGCATTTT. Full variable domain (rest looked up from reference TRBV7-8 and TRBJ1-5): GAGVSQSPRYKVAKRGQDVALRCDPISGHVSLFWYQQALGQGPEFLTYFQNEAQLDKSGLPSDRFFAERPEGSVSTLKIQRTQQEDSAVYLCASSLEANNQPQHFGDGTRLSIL.

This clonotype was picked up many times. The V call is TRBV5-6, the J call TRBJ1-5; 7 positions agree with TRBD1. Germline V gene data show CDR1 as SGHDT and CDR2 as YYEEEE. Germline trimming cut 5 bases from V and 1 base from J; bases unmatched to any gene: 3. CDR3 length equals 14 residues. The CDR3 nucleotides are TGTGCCAGCAGTTTACAGGGGAGCAATCAGCCCCAGCATTTT. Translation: CASSLQGSNQPQHF.

Here the CDR3 DNA reads TGTGCCAGCAGCTCACAGGGGGCCGTCACCGGGGAGCTGTTTTTT. It yields the protein CASSSQGAVTGELFF. This sequence joins TRBV7-8 and TRBJ2-2; the match to TRBD1 covers 9 bases. Germline values: CDR1 SGHVS, CDR2 FQNEAQ. The V and J ends lost 4 bases and 4 bases, in that order; junction bases with no gene match: 4. This CDR3 spans 15 amino acids.

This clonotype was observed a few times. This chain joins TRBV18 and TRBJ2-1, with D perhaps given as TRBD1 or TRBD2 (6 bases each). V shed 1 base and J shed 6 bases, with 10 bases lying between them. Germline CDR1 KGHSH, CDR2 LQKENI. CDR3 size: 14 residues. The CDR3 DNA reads TGTGCCAGCTCACCACAACAGGGAGGCAATGAGCAGTTCTTC. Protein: CASSPQQGGNEQFF.

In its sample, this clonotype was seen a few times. The CDR3 here is CAISEIRTGPYEQYF. The CDR3 region has the DNA TGTGCCATCAGTGAGATTAGGACAGGGCCTTACGAGCAGTACTTC. V usage is TRBV10-3 and J usage is TRBJ2-7, with TRBD1 matching 8 bases. CDR1 is ENHRY, CDR2 SYGVKD, per germline. This CDR3 has 15 residues. J was trimmed by 4 bases and V by 2 bases; bases with no gene match: 7.

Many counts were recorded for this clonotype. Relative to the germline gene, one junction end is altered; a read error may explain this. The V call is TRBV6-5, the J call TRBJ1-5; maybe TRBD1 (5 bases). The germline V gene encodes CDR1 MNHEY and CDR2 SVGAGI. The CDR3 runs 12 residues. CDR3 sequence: CASSYSAGNLSF. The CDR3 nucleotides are TGTGCCAGCAGTTACTCGGCAGGGAATTTAAGTTTT.

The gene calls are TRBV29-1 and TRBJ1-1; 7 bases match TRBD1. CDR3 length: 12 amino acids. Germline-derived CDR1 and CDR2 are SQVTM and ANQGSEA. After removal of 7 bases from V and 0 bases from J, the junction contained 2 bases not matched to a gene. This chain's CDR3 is CSGGQMNTEAFF. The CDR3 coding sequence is TGCAGCGGGGGACAGATGAACACTGAAGCTTTCTTT. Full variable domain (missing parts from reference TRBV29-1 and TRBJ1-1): SAVISQKPSRDICQRGTSLTIQCQVDSQVTMMFWYRQQPGQSLTLIATANQGSEATYESGFVIDKFPISRPNLTFSTLTVSNMSPEDSSIYLCSGGQMNTEAFFGQGTRLTVV.

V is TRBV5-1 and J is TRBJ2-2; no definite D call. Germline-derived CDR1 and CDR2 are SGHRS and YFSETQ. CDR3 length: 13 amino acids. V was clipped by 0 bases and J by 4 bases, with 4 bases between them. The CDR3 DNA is TGCGCCAGCAGCTTGGAGCGCACCGGGGAGCTGTTTTTT. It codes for CASSLERTGELFF.

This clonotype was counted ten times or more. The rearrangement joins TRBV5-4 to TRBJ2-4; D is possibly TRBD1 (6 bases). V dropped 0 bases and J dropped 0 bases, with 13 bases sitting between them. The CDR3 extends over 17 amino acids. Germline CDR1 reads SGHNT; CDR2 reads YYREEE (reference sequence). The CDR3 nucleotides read TGTGCCAGCAGCTTGGGTATTAACAGGGCAGCCAAAAACATTCAGTACTTC. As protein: CASSLGINRAAKNIQYF.

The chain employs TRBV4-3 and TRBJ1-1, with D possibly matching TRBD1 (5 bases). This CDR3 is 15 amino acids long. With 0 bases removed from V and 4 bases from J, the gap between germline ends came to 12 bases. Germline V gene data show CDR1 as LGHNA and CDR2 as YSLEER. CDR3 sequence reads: CASSQDGMRGTEAFF. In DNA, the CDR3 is TGCGCCAGCAGCCAAGATGGGATGAGGGGCACTGAAGCTTTCTTT.

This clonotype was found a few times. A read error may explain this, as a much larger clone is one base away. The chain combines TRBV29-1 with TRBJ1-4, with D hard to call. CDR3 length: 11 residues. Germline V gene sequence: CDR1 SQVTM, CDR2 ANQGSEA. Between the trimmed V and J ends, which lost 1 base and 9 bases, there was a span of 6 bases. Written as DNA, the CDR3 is TGCAGCGTTGAAGTAGGCCAAAAACTGTTTTTT. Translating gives CSVEVGQKLFF.

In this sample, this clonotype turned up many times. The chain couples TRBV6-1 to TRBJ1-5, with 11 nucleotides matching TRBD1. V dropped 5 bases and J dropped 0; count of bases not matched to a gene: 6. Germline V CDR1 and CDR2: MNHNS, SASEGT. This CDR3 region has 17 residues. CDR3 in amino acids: CASSRSGTGGSNQPQHF. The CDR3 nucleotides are TGTGCCAGCAGTCGGTCCGGGACAGGGGGTAGCAATCAGCCCCAGCATTTT.

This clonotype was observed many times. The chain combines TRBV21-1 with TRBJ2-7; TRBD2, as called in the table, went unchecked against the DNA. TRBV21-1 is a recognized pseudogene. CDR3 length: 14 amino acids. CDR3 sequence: CASSRVAKSYEQYF. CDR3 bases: TGTGCCAGCAGCAGGGTAGCGAAGTCCTACGAGCAGTACTTC.